The 19 T cell receptor beta chains listed next were all sequenced from one sample in a study of response to subunit inactivated influenza vaccine. From the RT-PCR reads, TCRdb called clonotypes with MiXCR, one entry per CDR3 protein. The table lists roughly 780,000 distinct CDR3 sequences, around 20% of them singletons. Sequenced material: PBMCs from blood, taken around 5 days after vaccination. The receptors stem from a man aged 45-65 years who received an inactivated influenza vaccine.

This chain links TRBV28 with TRBJ2-4, with 9 nucleotides matching TRBD1. Germline loops: CDR1 MDHEN, CDR2 SYDVKM. This CDR3 has 14 residues. V was pared by 4 bases and J by 7 bases, with 5 bases of the junction left unmatched. This chain's CDR3 is CASSSRQGGNIQYF. The CDR3 DNA is TGTGCCAGCAGTTCCAGACAGGGGGGGAACATTCAGTACTTC.

V gene TRBV11-2 combines with J gene TRBJ2-1; TRBD1 is a possible D gene (7 bases). CDR1 is SGHAT and CDR2 is FQNNGV in the germline V gene. The CDR3 spans 16 residues. V lost 1 base and J 6 bases, leaving 16 bases between the germline ends. The CDR3 here is CASSLVPQGGGNEQFF. The CDR3 DNA is TGTGCCAGCAGCTTAGTTCCCCAGGGGGGAGGCAATGAGCAGTTCTTC.

This chain uses TRBV20-1 with TRBJ1-2; 9 bases agree with TRBD1. V lost 4 bases, J lost 7 bases, and 13 bases stayed unmatched. CDR1 and CDR2 from the germline V gene are DFQATT and SNEGSKA (reference sequence). This CDR3 has 15 amino acids. DNA of the CDR3: TGCAGTGCTACAAACATCCTAACAGGGGGCTCTGGCTACACCTTC. This sequence encodes CSATNILTGGSGYTF.

This chain joins TRBV12-5 and TRBJ2-2, with D perhaps TRBD1 or TRBD2 (6 bases each). Germline V gene lookup returns CDR1 LGHNT and CDR2 FRNRAP. The CDR3 extends over 18 amino acids. The germline V and J ends were trimmed by 4 bases and 5 bases, with 23 bases remaining between them. In DNA form, the CDR3 reads TGTGCTAGTGGTTCCGGTACGGGGGCGAATAGGGGAACCGGGGAGCTGTTTTTT. It yields the protein CASGSGTGANRGTGELFF.

The chain has TRBV12-3 or TRBV12-4 and TRBJ2-5; D remains unclear. This CDR3 spans 15 amino acids. Trimming left V 2 bases short and J 1 base short, with 11 bases between. The CDR3 spells CASSLSDGLQETQYF. The CDR3 region has the DNA TGTGCCAGCAGTTTATCTGACGGCCTCCAAGAGACCCAGTACTTC.

This chain uses TRBV7-9 with TRBJ2-5, with a weak D call TRBD1 (5 bases). V gave up 1 base and J gave up 2 bases, with 11 bases separating them. The CDR3 runs to 15 residues. The germline gives CDR1 SEHNR, CDR2 FQNEAQ (reference sequence). The CDR3: CASSLEGALQETQYF. In nucleotides, the CDR3 is TGTGCCAGCAGCTTAGAAGGGGCGCTGCAAGAGACCCAGTACTTC.

As DNA, the CDR3 is TGTGCCAGCAGTTCTGGGAGGCGACAGGCGGGGAATGAGCAGTTCTTC. Translated, it gives CASSSGRRQAGNEQFF. The chain is built from TRBV12-3 or TRBV12-4 and TRBJ2-1; tentatively, D is TRBD1 or TRBD2 (6 bases each). The ends were cut back, 4 bases at V and 7 bases at J, with 20 bases in the middle. The CDR3 is 16 residues long.

The V call is TRBV29-1, the J call TRBJ1-6; D uncertain. Per the germline V gene, CDR1 is SQVTM and CDR2 is ANQGSEA. Trimming removed 2 bases from V and 9 bases from J, with 8 bases in between. This CDR3 region has 12 residues. The CDR3 DNA reads TGCAGCGTTGAATTCAGGAGTTCACCCCTCCACTTT. It specifies CSVEFRSSPLHF.

This clonotype was seen a few times. The chain recombines TRBV7-2 with TRBJ2-1; D is ambiguous. CDR3 size: 17 residues. V was shortened by 1 base and J by 0 bases, with 13 bases between the two germline ends. CDR1 is SGHTA and CDR2 is FQGNSA in the germline V gene. CDR3 bases: TGTGCCAGCAGCTTAGTCCTGATTAGGAGCTCCTACAATGAGCAGTTCTTC. Protein product: CASSLVLIRSSYNEQFF.

The V and J genes are TRBV11-3 and TRBJ1-1; D call uncertain. Between the trimmed V and J ends, which lost 3 bases and 1 base, there was a span of 6 bases. Germline V gives CDR1 SGHNT, CDR2 YENEEA. There are 13 residues in the CDR3. CDR3 residues: CASSLRPNTEAFF. The CDR3 region has the DNA TGTGCCAGCAGCTTGAGGCCGAACACTGAAGCTTTCTTT.

This clonotype has more than one count but fewer than ten. CDR3 sequence reads: CASSQDRGRGPSTEQYF. The CDR3 nucleotides are TGCGCCAGCAGCCAAGATCGGGGGCGGGGTCCATCTACCGAGCAGTACTTC. The chain carries TRBV4-1 and TRBJ2-7, with D perhaps matching TRBD1 or TRBD2 (6 bases each). V dropped 0 bases and J dropped 6 bases, with 21 bases sitting between them. Germline CDR1 is MGHRA and CDR2 is YSYEKL. This CDR3 comprises 17 residues.

Remarks on this clonotype: This may be a read error, as it is one base from a much larger clone. The chain couples TRBV29-1 to TRBJ2-7; 7 positions agree with TRBD1. The germline V gene encodes CDR1 SQVTM and CDR2 ANQGSEA. The CDR3 spans 14 residues. V dropped 8 bases and J dropped 6; count of bases not matched to a gene: 16. CDR3 nucleotides: TGCAGCCTGACGGCCGGGACAGCCCTGGGCGAGCAGTACTTC. This encodes CSLTAGTALGEQYF.

In its sample, this clonotype was seen a few times. The chain is built from TRBV12-3 or TRBV12-4 and TRBJ1-5; D unclear. This CDR3 is 15 amino acids long. V lost 1 base and J lost 2, with 9 bases in between. CDR3 residues: CASSLGLGGNQPQHF. The CDR3 DNA reads TGTGCCAGCAGTTTAGGTTTGGGTGGCAATCAGCCCCAGCATTTT.

This clonotype was seen more than once but under ten times. The J gene is TRBJ1-6, the V gene TRBV20-1, with 9 bases lining up with TRBD1. The CDR3 spans 14 residues. Germline V gene lookup returns CDR1 DFQATT and CDR2 SNEGSKA (reference sequence). Losses at the gene ends were 4 bases for V and 5 bases for J; bases not matched to a gene: 3. CDR3 region: CSATQGANNSPLHF. The CDR3 DNA reads TGCAGTGCTACACAGGGGGCGAATAATTCACCCCTCCACTTT.

This clonotype showed up just a few times. The CDR3 DNA reads as TGTGCCAGCAGCTTGTGGGGGATCGGAAACATTCAGTACTTC. Its protein is CASSLWGIGNIQYF. This chain joins TRBV5-5 and TRBJ2-4; D could derive from TRBD1 or TRBD2 (5 bases each). Trimming removed 1 base at V and 6 bases at J, with 11 bases between. Germline V gene lookup returns CDR1 SGHKS and CDR2 YYEKEE (reference sequence). This CDR3 contains 14 residues. Variable domain in full (rest from reference TRBV5-5 and TRBJ2-4): DAGVTQSPTHLIKTRGQQVTLRCSPISGHKSVSWYQQVLGQGPQFIFQYYEKEERGRGNFPDRFSARQFPNYSSELNVNALLLGDSALYLCASSLWGIGNIQYFGAGTRLSVL.

The rearrangement uses TRBV7-8 and TRBJ2-3; 10 bases fit TRBD2. Per germline, CDR1 SGHVS and CDR2 FQNEAQ. Germline trimming cut 5 bases from V and 3 bases from J; bases unmatched to any gene: 11. This CDR3 comprises 17 residues. The CDR3 DNA reads TGTGCCAGCAGCCCCGAAAGTGGACTAGCGGAAACAGATACGCAGTATTTT. It yields the protein CASSPESGLAETDTQYF.

This clonotype has more than one count but fewer than ten. This rearrangement joins TRBV4-1 to TRBJ2-1, with 7 bases lining up with TRBD2. CDR1 MGHRA and CDR2 YSYEKL come from the germline V gene. J gave up 9 bases and V 4 bases, and 9 bases lay outside the gene matches. This CDR3 has 14 amino acids. CDR3 sequence: CASSPQRDSREQFF. The CDR3 DNA reads as TGCGCCAGCAGCCCGCAGCGGGATTCGCGTGAGCAGTTCTTC.

This clonotype was detected a few times. This chain links TRBV7-8 with TRBJ2-7; possible D gene TRBD1, 5 bases. Germline V gene lookup returns CDR1 SGHVS and CDR2 FQNEAQ. With 7 bases removed from V and 0 bases from J, the gap between germline ends came to 22 bases. CDR3 size: 17 residues. The CDR3 DNA is TGTGCCAGCACCTCAGGGCTCGTCCGGGCGAGCTCCTACGAGCAGTACTTC. Its protein product is CASTSGLVRASSYEQYF.

V is TRBV20-1 and J is TRBJ2-3; 7 bases fit TRBD2. With V trimmed by 0 bases and J by 5 bases, 11 bases remained unmatched. The germline V gene encodes CDR1 DFQATT and CDR2 SNEGSKA (reference sequence). The CDR3 spans 16 residues. CDR3 amino acids: CSAREIAGHLGDTQYF. The CDR3, as DNA: TGCAGTGCTAGAGAAATAGCGGGCCACCTGGGAGATACGCAGTATTTT.